Listed below are T cell receptor beta chains from one sample, sequenced in a study of CD8+ T cells in alopecia areata. The protocol was immunoSEQ multiplex PCR, while the TCRdb copy is restricted to in-frame clones and leaves out a portion. The sample carries roughly 200,000 clones, about two fifths recorded once. The starting material was CD4+ T cells sorted from blood, obtained at approximately week 30, from a patient treated with tofacitinib. The receptors originated from a human donor with alopecia areata. Both conserved end residues are part of each CDR3. Fields, in order: CDR3 protein, D gene, J gene, V gene. D genes are given only for firm matches.

cdr3_aa: CASSQDQTGGPSAYEQYF
d_call: TRBD2
j_call: TRBJ2-7
v_call: TRBV4-1

cdr3_aa: CASSPWSARETEAFF
d_call: NA
j_call: TRBJ1-1
v_call: TRBV6-5

cdr3_aa: CASSEAEGTEAFF
d_call: NA
j_call: TRBJ1-1
v_call: TRBV7-9

cdr3_aa: CASSPLAGERNEQFF
d_call: TRBD2
j_call: TRBJ2-1
v_call: TRBV11-2

cdr3_aa: CAWNWDGNYGYTF
d_call: NA
j_call: TRBJ1-2
v_call: TRBV30

cdr3_aa: CSVAIVDRGKAFF
d_call: TRBD1
j_call: TRBJ1-1
v_call: TRBV29-1

cdr3_aa: CASSQSRDSRSYEQYF
d_call: NA
j_call: TRBJ2-7
v_call: TRBV23-1

cdr3_aa: CASSPPGGSYEQYF
d_call: NA
j_call: TRBJ2-7
v_call: TRBV18

cdr3_aa: CASSEMGRYEQYF
d_call: NA
j_call: TRBJ2-7
v_call: TRBV6-1

cdr3_aa: CASRGRTSGQETQYF
d_call: TRBD2
j_call: TRBJ2-5
v_call: TRBV6-1

cdr3_aa: CSVQRGTGSSEAFF
d_call: TRBD1
j_call: TRBJ1-1
v_call: TRBV29-1

cdr3_aa: CASSSRGGVSTDTQYF
d_call: NA
j_call: TRBJ2-3
v_call: TRBV7-3

cdr3_aa: CASSRAGRDEQFF
d_call: NA
j_call: TRBJ2-1
v_call: TRBV19

cdr3_aa: CASSLGEQSAEAFF
d_call: NA
j_call: TRBJ1-1
v_call: TRBV7-6

cdr3_aa: CAWSVGGYTDTQYF
d_call: TRBD1
j_call: TRBJ2-3
v_call: TRBV30

cdr3_aa: CASMPRESYEQYF
d_call: NA
j_call: TRBJ2-7
v_call: TRBV5-4

cdr3_aa: CASSEQGLSNQPQHF
d_call: TRBD1
j_call: TRBJ1-5
v_call: TRBV5-1

cdr3_aa: CASRLIRVTKNIQYF
d_call: NA
j_call: TRBJ2-4
v_call: TRBV6-5

cdr3_aa: CASSLGQVTEAFF
d_call: NA
j_call: TRBJ1-1
v_call: TRBV7-6

cdr3_aa: CSVATGFAYGYTF
d_call: NA
j_call: TRBJ1-2
v_call: TRBV29-1

cdr3_aa: CAWSLAGGWDTQYF
d_call: TRBD2
j_call: TRBJ2-3
v_call: TRBV30

cdr3_aa: CAWSRLAGNTDTQYF
d_call: TRBD2
j_call: TRBJ2-3
v_call: TRBV30

cdr3_aa: CASSYSRGIDTQYF
d_call: NA
j_call: TRBJ2-3
v_call: TRBV6-5

cdr3_aa: CASSERTSGSRRADTQYF
d_call: TRBD2
j_call: TRBJ2-3
v_call: TRBV6-1

cdr3_aa: CASSPTGANYGYTF
d_call: TRBD1
j_call: TRBJ1-2
v_call: TRBV7-3

cdr3_aa: CASRDSYQETQYF
d_call: NA
j_call: TRBJ2-5
v_call: TRBV6-5

cdr3_aa: CSVRQGNQPQHF
d_call: NA
j_call: TRBJ1-5
v_call: TRBV29-1

cdr3_aa: CASSEQSGQGRWPQHF
d_call: TRBD1
j_call: TRBJ1-5
v_call: TRBV2

cdr3_aa: CASRFHGQGTVQYF
d_call: TRBD1
j_call: TRBJ2-7
v_call: TRBV6-5

cdr3_aa: CASSLIRGHQPQHF
d_call: NA
j_call: TRBJ1-5
v_call: TRBV27

cdr3_aa: CASSQDRGQGSSTDTQYF
d_call: TRBD1
j_call: TRBJ2-3
v_call: TRBV23-1

cdr3_aa: CASRADSYGYTF
d_call: NA
j_call: TRBJ1-2
v_call: TRBV2

cdr3_aa: CSVARGAEAFF
d_call: NA
j_call: TRBJ1-1
v_call: TRBV29-1

cdr3_aa: CASSLGQDSGANVLTF
d_call: NA
j_call: TRBJ2-6
v_call: TRBV11-3

cdr3_aa: CASSGNRGHNSPLHF
d_call: TRBD1
j_call: TRBJ1-6
v_call: TRBV6-1

cdr3_aa: CASSKVTSGRTDTQYF
d_call: TRBD2
j_call: TRBJ2-3
v_call: TRBV5-1

cdr3_aa: CSVGGSGSSYEQYF
d_call: TRBD2
j_call: TRBJ2-7
v_call: TRBV29-1

cdr3_aa: CASTEKNTGRDNYGYTF
d_call: NA
j_call: TRBJ1-2
v_call: TRBV23-1

cdr3_aa: CSVMTGTNQPQHF
d_call: NA
j_call: TRBJ1-5
v_call: TRBV29-1

cdr3_aa: CASLGVVNGYTF
d_call: NA
j_call: TRBJ1-2
v_call: TRBV2

cdr3_aa: CASSSIQGRDGYTF
d_call: NA
j_call: TRBJ1-2
v_call: TRBV7-2

cdr3_aa: CASSPARDYANTQYF
d_call: TRBD2
j_call: TRBJ2-3
v_call: TRBV9

cdr3_aa: CASRKGQRNQPQHF
d_call: NA
j_call: TRBJ1-5
v_call: TRBV6-5

cdr3_aa: CASSRGPDTQYF
d_call: NA
j_call: TRBJ2-3
v_call: TRBV5-4

cdr3_aa: CASSLRDYPHNEQFF
d_call: TRBD2
j_call: TRBJ2-1
v_call: TRBV27

cdr3_aa: CASSVLTAGELFF
d_call: NA
j_call: TRBJ2-2
v_call: TRBV9

cdr3_aa: CASSQEPGINEKLFF
d_call: NA
j_call: TRBJ1-4
v_call: TRBV4-1

cdr3_aa: CASSPDPGTSTRRSQHF
d_call: NA
j_call: TRBJ1-5
v_call: TRBV27

cdr3_aa: CASSSRQGETQYF
d_call: TRBD1
j_call: TRBJ2-5
v_call: TRBV5-1

cdr3_aa: CASSPTSVDTQYF
d_call: TRBD2
j_call: TRBJ2-3
v_call: TRBV4-1

cdr3_aa: CSISQGSTYGYTF
d_call: NA
j_call: TRBJ1-2
v_call: TRBV29-1

cdr3_aa: CSVGTGMNTEAFF
d_call: TRBD1
j_call: TRBJ1-1
v_call: TRBV29-1

cdr3_aa: CASSEVAGGHRAQYF
d_call: TRBD1
j_call: TRBJ2-3
v_call: TRBV6-1

cdr3_aa: CASSPQDRGNQPQHF
d_call: TRBD1
j_call: TRBJ1-5
v_call: TRBV19

cdr3_aa: CASSRREKLFF
d_call: NA
j_call: TRBJ1-4
v_call: TRBV6-5